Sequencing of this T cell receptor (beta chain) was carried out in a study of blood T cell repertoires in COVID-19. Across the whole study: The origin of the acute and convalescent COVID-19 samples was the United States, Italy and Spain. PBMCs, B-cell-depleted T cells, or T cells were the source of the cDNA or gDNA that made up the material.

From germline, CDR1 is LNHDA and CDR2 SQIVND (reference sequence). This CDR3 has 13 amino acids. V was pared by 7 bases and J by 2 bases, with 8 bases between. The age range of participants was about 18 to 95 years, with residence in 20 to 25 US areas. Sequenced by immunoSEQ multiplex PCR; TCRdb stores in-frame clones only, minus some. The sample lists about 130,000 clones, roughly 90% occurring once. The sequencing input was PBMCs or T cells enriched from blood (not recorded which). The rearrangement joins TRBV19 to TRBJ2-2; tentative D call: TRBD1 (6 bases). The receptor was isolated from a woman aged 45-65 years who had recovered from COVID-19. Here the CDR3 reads CASNRENTGELFF. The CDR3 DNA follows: TGTGCCAGTAACAGGGAAAACACCGGGGAGCTGTTTTTT.